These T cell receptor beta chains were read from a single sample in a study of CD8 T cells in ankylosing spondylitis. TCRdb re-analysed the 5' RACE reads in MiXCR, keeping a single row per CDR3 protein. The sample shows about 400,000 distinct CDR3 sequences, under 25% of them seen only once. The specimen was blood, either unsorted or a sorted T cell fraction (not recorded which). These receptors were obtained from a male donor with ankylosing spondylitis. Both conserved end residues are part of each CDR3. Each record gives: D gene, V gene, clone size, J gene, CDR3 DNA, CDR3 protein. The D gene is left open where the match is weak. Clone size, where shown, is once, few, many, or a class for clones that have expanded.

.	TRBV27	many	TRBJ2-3	TGTGCCAGCAGGCGGGCATCAACAGATACGCAGTATTTT	CASRRASTDTQYF
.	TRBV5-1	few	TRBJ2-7	TGCGCCAGCAGCTTCGATTTGAATACCTACGAGCAGTACTTC	CASSFDLNTYEQYF
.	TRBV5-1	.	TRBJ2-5	TGCGCCAGCACCAGAGGAGCTGAAAAGACCCAGTACTTC	CASTRGAEKTQYF
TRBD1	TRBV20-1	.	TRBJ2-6	TGCAGTGCTAGGGCCCGGACAGGGGGTACTGGGGCCAACGTCCTGACTTTC	CSARARTGGTGANVLTF
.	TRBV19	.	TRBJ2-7	TGTGCCAGTAGTATTGACGGGAGTGGCGCCTACGAGCAGTACTTC	CASSIDGSGAYEQYF
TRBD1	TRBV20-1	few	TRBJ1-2	TGCAGTGCTAGGCCGGGACAGCCACCGGCAGTGAACTATGGCTACACCTTC	CSARPGQPPAVNYGYTF
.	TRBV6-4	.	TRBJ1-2	TGTGCCAGCAGTAGGGACGTGAATGCAGGTGGCTACACCTTC	CASSRDVNAGGYTF
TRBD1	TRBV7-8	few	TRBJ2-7	TGTGCCAGCAGCGAGGACAGGGCGGAGTACGAGCAGTACTTC	CASSEDRAEYEQYF
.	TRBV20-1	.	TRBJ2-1	TGCAGTGCTAGAGATTTTAGCGTAAATGAGCAGTTCTTC	CSARDFSVNEQFF
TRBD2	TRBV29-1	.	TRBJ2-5	TGCAGCGTTCAAAGCGGGGCCCCAGGGGAGACCCAGTACTTC	CSVQSGAPGETQYF
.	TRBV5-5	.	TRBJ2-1	TGTGCCAGCAGCTTTACAGATGAGCAGTTCTTC	CASSFTDEQFF
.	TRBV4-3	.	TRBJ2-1	TGCGCCAGCAGCCTAGAGTTGGGGGGAGGCTATGAGCAGTTCTTC	CASSLELGGGYEQFF
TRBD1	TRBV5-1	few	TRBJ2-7	TGCGCCAGCACCCCTGGGGACAGGGTTTCGCGTGCCTACGAGCAGTACTTC	CASTPGDRVSRAYEQYF
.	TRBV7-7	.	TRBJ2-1	TGTGCTAGCAGCTTAGAGGCGGGCCCCTACAATGAGCAGTTCTTC	CASSLEAGPYNEQFF
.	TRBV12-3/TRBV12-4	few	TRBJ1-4	TGTGCCAGCAGTTTTCAGGGAGAGAATGAAAAACTGTTTTTT	CASSFQGENEKLFF
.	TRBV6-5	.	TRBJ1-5	TGTGCCAGCAGTTCCCCACAAAAAGCCGAGCCCCAGCATTTT	CASSSPQKAEPQHF
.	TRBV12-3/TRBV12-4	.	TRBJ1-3	TGTGCCAGCAGTTTAGCGGGGGGAAACACCATATATTTT	CASSLAGGNTIYF
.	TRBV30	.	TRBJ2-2	TGTGCCTGGGCCCTTAACGGGGAGCTGTTTTTT	CAWALNGELFF
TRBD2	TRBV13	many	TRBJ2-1	TGTGCCAGCAGCTTAGTCACTAGCGGGACCCTAGGGGAGCAGTTCTTC	CASSLVTSGTLGEQFF
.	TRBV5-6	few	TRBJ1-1	TGTGCCAGCAGCCCCAAGGGACGGCGGAACACTGAAGCTTTCTTT	CASSPKGRRNTEAFF
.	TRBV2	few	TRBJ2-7	TGTGCCAATCGCAGAGGGGTGAGCTCCTACGAGCAGTACTTC	CANRRGVSSYEQYF
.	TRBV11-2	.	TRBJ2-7	TGTGCCAGCAGCTTCCGCGGGGCTGGATTCTACGAGCAGTACTTC	CASSFRGAGFYEQYF